The entry below gives a single T cell receptor beta chain sequence along with its context. The V gene end was trimmed by 1 base and the J gene end by 2 bases; junction bases not matched to a gene: 3. There are 16 residues in the CDR3. CDR1 is MGHRA and CDR2 is YSYEKL in the germline V gene. A universal primer site came from template switching; cDNA carried unique molecular identifiers. From the 5' RACE reads, TCRdb called clonotypes with MiXCR, one entry per CDR3 protein. The data hold 690,000 or so distinct CDR3 sequences, with over 8.5% observed a single time. This entry is derived from a study of identical twins. In addition, the sample was reused for a study of yellow fever vaccine responses in identical twins.

The origin of this receptor is a woman in her late teens or twenties in good health. The chain links TRBV4-1 to TRBJ2-1; TRBD2 matches at 9 bases. Sequencing used PBMCs. CDR3 sequence reads: CASSQGLAGTYNEQFF. As DNA, the CDR3 is TGCGCCAGCAGCCAAGGGCTAGCGGGGACCTACAATGAGCAGTTCTTC.